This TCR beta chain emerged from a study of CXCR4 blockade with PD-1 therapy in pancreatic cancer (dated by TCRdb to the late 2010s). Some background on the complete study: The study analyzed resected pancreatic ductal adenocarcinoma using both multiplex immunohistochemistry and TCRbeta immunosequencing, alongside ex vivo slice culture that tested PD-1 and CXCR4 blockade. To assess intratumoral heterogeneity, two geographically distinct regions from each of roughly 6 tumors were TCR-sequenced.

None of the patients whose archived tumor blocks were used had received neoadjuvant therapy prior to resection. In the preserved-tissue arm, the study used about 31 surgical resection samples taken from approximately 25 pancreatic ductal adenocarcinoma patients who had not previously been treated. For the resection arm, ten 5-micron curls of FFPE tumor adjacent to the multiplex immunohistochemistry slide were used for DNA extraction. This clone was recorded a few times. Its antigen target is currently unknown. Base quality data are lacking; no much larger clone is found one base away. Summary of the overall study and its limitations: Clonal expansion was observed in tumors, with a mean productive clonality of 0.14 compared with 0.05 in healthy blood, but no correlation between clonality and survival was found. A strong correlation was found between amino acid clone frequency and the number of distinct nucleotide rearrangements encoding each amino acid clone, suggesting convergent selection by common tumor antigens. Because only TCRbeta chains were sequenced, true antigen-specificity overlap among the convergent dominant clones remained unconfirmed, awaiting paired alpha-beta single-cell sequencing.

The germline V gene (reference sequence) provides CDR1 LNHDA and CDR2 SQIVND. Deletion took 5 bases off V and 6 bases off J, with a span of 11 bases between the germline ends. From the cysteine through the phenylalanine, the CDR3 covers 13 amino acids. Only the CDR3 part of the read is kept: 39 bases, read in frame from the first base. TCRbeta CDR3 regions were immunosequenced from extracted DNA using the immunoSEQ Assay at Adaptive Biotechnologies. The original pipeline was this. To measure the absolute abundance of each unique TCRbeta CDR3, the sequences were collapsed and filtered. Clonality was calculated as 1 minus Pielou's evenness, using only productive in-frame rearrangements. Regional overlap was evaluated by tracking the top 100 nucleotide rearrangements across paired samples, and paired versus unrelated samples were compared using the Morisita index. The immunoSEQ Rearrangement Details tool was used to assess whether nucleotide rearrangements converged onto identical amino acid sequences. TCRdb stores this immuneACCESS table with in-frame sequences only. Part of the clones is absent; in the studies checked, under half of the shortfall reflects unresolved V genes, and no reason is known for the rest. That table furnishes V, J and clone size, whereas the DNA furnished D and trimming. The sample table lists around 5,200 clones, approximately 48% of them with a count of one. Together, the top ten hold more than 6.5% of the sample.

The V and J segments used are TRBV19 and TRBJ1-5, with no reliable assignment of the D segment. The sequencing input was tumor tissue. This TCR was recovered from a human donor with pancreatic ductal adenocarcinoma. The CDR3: CASSFVRRQPQHF. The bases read TGTGCCAGTAGTTTTGTGAGGCGTCAGCCCCAGCATTTT.